A selection of T cell receptor beta chains follows, all from one sample in a study of immune cell composition in non-small cell lung cancer. Clones were read by immunoSEQ multiplex PCR, and TCRdb kept only the in-frame ones, dropping some. This sample has about 10,000 clones, with around 62% found just once. Sequences were obtained from lung tumor tissue. The source is a human donor with non-small cell lung cancer. The CDR3 runs from the conserved cysteine through the conserved F or W. A D gene is named only where the DNA matches it firmly. Clone size is not always given. Where it is, it says once, few, many or a class for expanded clones.

clone size: .; J gene: TRBJ1-3; V gene: TRBV4-3; D gene: .; CDR3 protein: CASSQEFSGNTIYF
clone size: .; J gene: TRBJ2-3; V gene: TRBV11-2; D gene: .; CDR3 protein: CASSFNARQDTQYF
clone size: few; J gene: TRBJ2-2; V gene: TRBV2; D gene: TRBD1; CDR3 protein: CASSGGQVAPGELFF
clone size: .; J gene: TRBJ1-2; V gene: TRBV7-2; D gene: TRBD1; CDR3 protein: CASSPREGGFYGYTF
clone size: .; J gene: TRBJ1-1; V gene: TRBV5-6; D gene: .; CDR3 protein: CASSFYGARGGTEAFF
clone size: .; J gene: TRBJ2-3; V gene: TRBV5-1; D gene: TRBD1; CDR3 protein: CASSSPDRSTDTQYF
clone size: .; J gene: TRBJ2-1; V gene: TRBV7-8; D gene: .; CDR3 protein: CASSLSSGHNEQFF
clone size: .; J gene: TRBJ2-4; V gene: TRBV10-2; D gene: .; CDR3 protein: CASSESAGARRGNIQYF
clone size: once; J gene: TRBJ1-4; V gene: TRBV7-2; D gene: TRBD1; CDR3 protein: CASSLASGQNNEKLFF
clone size: .; J gene: TRBJ2-6; V gene: TRBV27; D gene: .; CDR3 protein: CASSLSVGLTGANVLTF
clone size: .; J gene: TRBJ2-7; V gene: TRBV5-4; D gene: TRBD1; CDR3 protein: CASSLGLGQGSYEQYF
clone size: once; J gene: TRBJ1-6; V gene: TRBV27; D gene: .; CDR3 protein: CASSFSGSNNSPLHF
clone size: medium-sized; J gene: TRBJ1-2; V gene: TRBV5-1; D gene: .; CDR3 protein: CATSLLGESNYGYTF
clone size: .; J gene: TRBJ2-7; V gene: TRBV10-2; D gene: TRBD1; CDR3 protein: CASRDRDRVTYEQYF